A single sample is the source of the 4 T cell receptor beta chains below, sequenced in a study of T cells in women clearing cervical HPV infection. The assay was immunoSEQ multiplex PCR, and TCRdb's table has in-frame clones only and misses some. The sample totals about 37,000 clones. Sequenced: blood buffy coat. The receptor set was obtained from a woman aged 18-70 years with a cervical HPV16 infection that either progressed to CIN3+ or cleared (not recorded which).

In the case of this clone: The CDR3 end lies 3 residues beyond the end of the read and is filled in from the germline J gene. The chain links TRBV11-2 to TRBJ2-7; possibly TRBD1 for D (5 bases). Germline loops: CDR1 SGHAT, CDR2 FQNNGV. The CDR3 runs to 15 residues. The V end was cut by 2 bases, the J end by 3 bases, with 14 bases between. The DNA read from the CDR3 is TGTGCCAGCAGCTTACAAACAGGACACCTCTACGAG. Its translation: CASSLQTGHLYE. From start to end, the CDR3 is CASSLQTGHLYEQYF.

About this clone: The read gets to within 3 residues of the CDR3 end, and the germline J gene fills in the rest. The chain recombines TRBV18 with TRBJ1-2; the D gene is possibly TRBD1 (5 bases). The germline gives CDR1 KGHSH, CDR2 LQKENI. The CDR3 totals 14 residues. With 6 bases removed from V and 4 bases from J, the gap between germline ends came to 15 bases. The DNA read from the CDR3 is TGTGCCAGCTCCTTGAGCAGGGCTTCCTATGGC. Translating gives CASSLSRASYG. The complete CDR3 sequence is CASSLSRASYGYTF.

This clone counts as medium-sized by frequency. The read is 3 residues too short to cover the CDR3 end, so that end is filled in from the germline J gene. The V and J genes are TRBV6-2 or TRBV6-3 and TRBJ2-1; D remains ambiguous. Trimming left V 4 bases short and J 8 bases short, with 9 bases between. CDR3 length equals 12 residues. The germline gives CDR1 MNHEY, CDR2 SVGEGT. The chain's CDR3 is CASSSQFDEQFF. Incomplete CDR3 DNA: TGTGCCAGCAGTTCCCAGTTCGATGAG.

In the case of this clone: The read terminates 3 residues before the CDR3 end, so the remaining end is supplied by the germline J gene. The V and J genes are TRBV7-8 and TRBJ2-3, with 8 bases matching TRBD1. Per germline, CDR1 SGHVS and CDR2 FQNEAQ. The CDR3 length is 17 residues. The sequenced part of the CDR3 DNA is TGTGCCAGCAGCTTAGCGTGGGGGACAGGAGGTCAAGAGACG. As protein: CASSLAWGTGGQET. The full CDR3 protein is CASSLAWGTGGQETQYF.